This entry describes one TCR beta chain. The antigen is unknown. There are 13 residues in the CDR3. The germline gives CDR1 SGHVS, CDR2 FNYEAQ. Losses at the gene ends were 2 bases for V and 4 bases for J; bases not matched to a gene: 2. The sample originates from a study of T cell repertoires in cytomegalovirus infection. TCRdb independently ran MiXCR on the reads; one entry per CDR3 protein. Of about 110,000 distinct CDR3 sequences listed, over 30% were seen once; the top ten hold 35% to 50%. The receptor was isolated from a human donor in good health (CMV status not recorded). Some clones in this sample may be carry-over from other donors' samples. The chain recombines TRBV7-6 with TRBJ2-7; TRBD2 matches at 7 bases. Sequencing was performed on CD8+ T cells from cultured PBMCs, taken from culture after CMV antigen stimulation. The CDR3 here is CASSLRGDYEQYF. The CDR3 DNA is TGTGCCAGCAGCTTACGGGGGGATTACGAGCAGTACTTC.